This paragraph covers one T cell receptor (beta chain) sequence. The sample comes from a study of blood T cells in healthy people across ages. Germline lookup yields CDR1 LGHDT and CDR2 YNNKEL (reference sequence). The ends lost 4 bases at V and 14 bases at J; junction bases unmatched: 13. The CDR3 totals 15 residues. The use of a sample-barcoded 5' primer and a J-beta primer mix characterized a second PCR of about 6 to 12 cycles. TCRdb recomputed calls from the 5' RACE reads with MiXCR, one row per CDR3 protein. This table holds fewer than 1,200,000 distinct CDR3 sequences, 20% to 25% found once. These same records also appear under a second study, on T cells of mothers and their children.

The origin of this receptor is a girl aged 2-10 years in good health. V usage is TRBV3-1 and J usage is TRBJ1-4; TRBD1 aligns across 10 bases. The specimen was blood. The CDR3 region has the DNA TGTGCCAGCAGCCCTCGGGACAGGGGAGGGGTTGGCCTGTTTTTT. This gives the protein CASSPRDRGGVGLFF.